This record concerns one T cell receptor beta chain sequence. This clonotype showed up many times. The antigen it recognizes is unknown. The record has no base qualities; no much larger clone is one base away. V gives up 8 bases and J gives up 0 bases, and the segment between their germline ends measures 8 bases. According to the germline V gene, CDR1 reads SQVTM and CDR2 reads ANQGSEA. CDR3 length: 12 amino acids, cysteine to phenylalanine. The CDR3 DNA has 36 bases and is translated from base 1. Library preparation used 5' RACE. Sequencing used an Illumina HiSeq 2000. Template switching added a universal primer binding site, and the final cDNA carried a unique molecular identifier that allowed TCR cDNA molecules to be counted accurately. Specific primers in the conserved constant-segment region were used to synthesize first-strand cDNA for TCR alpha and beta chains. Each cDNA library was double barcoded, with a SMART-Mk sample barcode plus Illumina barcodes, to control for contamination. TruSeq adapter sequences along with Illumina sample barcodes were introduced in two successive PCR steps. The Illumina HiSeq platform was used with custom primers to sequence TCR alpha and beta cDNA libraries. Per the original workflow: Unique molecular identifiers were extracted from raw reads with MiGEC, and CDR3 positions were determined with MiXCR. For each individual, recombination models were inferred using an EM algorithm with the repgenHMM and IGoR tools. Shared clonotype analysis was performed with the tcR package in R, normalizing sharing by the product of cloneset sizes. Out-of-frame nonproductive sequences were analyzed to study raw recombination free of thymic and clonal selection effects. Clones were called with MiXCR by TCRdb after fastp trimmed the public reads at Q25, and only in-frame beta chains were retained. Rows are unified per CDR3 protein, each entry keeping the most common DNA and genes. V and J calls and clone size were set by TCRdb, not the authors. This sample holds a few hundred thousand distinct CDR3 sequences; roughly 9% were observed only once. Roughly 9% of the sample comes from the top ten.

All donors were healthy Caucasians. The study also sequenced three unrelated non-twin adults: a male aged 18 to 30, a male aged 50 to 60 and a female aged 50 to 60. Miltenyi CD45RO+ enrichment and human naive T-cell isolation kits were used to isolate memory (CD45RO+) and naive T cells from PBMC. The sample originates from a study of identical twins (dated by TCRdb to 2016 to 2017). Context from the whole study: TCR alpha and beta repertoires from monozygotic twins, unrelated adults of various ages and cord blood were deep-sequenced to test whether fetal clonotypes persist. To rule out contamination, the twin experiments were replicated at different times with different library preparation protocols. Results the study describes overall, beyond this receptor: In monozygotic twins, out-of-frame TCR alpha sharing was systematically underestimated by recombination models, although the models agreed with sharing between unrelated individuals. Abundant cord blood beta clonotypes had fewer insertions, young adult naive repertoires showed a similar but weaker trend, and memory repertoires showed no such trend. Because the same donors could not be followed over many years, conclusions were based on cross-sectional statistical analysis. Zero-insertion analyses could be partly confounded by invariant T cells such as MAIT and iNKT, although diverse VJ usage argued against such confounding for most clonotypes. The excess sharing between twins in beta out-of-frame sequences was weaker because fewer shared sequences reduced the signal-to-noise ratio. Compared with coincidental sharing between unrelated individuals, an excess of low generation-probability sequences was observed among out-of-frame TCR alpha sequences shared between twins.

The sequence is built from TRBV29-1 and TRBJ2-1; no D gene can be assigned with confidence. This sequence was found in a woman in her forties or fifties in good health. The specimen sequenced was naive T cells sorted from blood. The cell subset or site label, as the study defines it: cells isolated with a human naive T-cell isolation kit. The DNA sequence is as follows: TGCAGCTTAAAGAGCTCCTACAATGAGCAGTTCTTC. Its protein product is CSLKSSYNEQFF.